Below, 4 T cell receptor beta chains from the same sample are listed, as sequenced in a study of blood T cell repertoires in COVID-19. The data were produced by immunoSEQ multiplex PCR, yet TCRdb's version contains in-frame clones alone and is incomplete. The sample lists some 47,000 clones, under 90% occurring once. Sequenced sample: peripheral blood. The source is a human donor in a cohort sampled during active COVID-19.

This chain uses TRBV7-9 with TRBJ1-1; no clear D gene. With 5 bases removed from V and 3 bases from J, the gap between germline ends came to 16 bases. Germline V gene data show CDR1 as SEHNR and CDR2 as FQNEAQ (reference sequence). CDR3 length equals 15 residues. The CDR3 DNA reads TGTGCCAGCAGCATGCGACAATTGCGGGACACTGAAGCTTTCTTT. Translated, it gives CASSMRQLRDTEAFF.

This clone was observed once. The CDR3 loop is CASSLLAGALNTGELFF. In nucleotides, the CDR3 is TGTGCCAGCAGTTTACTAGCGGGGGCGCTGAACACCGGGGAGCTGTTTTTT. The chain combines TRBV28 with TRBJ2-2; 10 positions agree with TRBD2. V shed 2 bases and J 1 base; nucleotides not matched to a gene: 4. Germline CDR1 reads MDHEN; CDR2 reads SYDVKM. CDR3 size: 17 residues.

The CDR3 sequence: CASSHRRGKGEQYF. The CDR3, as DNA: TGTGCCAGCAGCCACAGACGAGGGAAGGGAGAGCAGTACTTC. The chain uses TRBV7-8 and TRBJ2-7, with D possibly being TRBD2 (5 bases). The V and J ends lost 5 bases and 7 bases respectively, with 18 bases between them. This CDR3 region has 14 residues. The germline V gene has CDR1 SGHVS and CDR2 FQNEAQ. The variable domain in full, with the rest retrieved from reference TRBV7-8 and TRBJ2-7, is GAGVSQSPRYKVAKRGQDVALRCDPISGHVSLFWYQQALGQGPEFLTYFQNEAQLDKSGLPSDRFFAERPEGSVSTLKIQRTQQEDSAVYLCASSHRRGKGEQYFGPGTRLTVT.

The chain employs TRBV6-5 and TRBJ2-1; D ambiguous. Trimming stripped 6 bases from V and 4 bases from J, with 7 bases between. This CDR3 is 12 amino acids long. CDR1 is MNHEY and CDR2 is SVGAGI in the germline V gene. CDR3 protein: CASSTAYNEQFF. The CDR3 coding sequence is TGTGCCAGCAGCACAGCTTACAATGAGCAGTTCTTC.